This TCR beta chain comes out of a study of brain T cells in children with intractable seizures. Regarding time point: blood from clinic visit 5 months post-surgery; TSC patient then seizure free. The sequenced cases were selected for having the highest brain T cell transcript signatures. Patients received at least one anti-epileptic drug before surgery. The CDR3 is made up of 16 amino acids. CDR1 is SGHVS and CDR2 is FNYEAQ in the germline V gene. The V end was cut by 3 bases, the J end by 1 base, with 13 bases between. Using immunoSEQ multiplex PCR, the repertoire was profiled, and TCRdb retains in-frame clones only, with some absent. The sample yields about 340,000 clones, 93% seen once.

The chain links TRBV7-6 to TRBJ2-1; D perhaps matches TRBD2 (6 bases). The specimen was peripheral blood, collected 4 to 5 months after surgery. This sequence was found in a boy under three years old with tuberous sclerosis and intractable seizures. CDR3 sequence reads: CASSFTGGVSYNEQFF. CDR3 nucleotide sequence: TGTGCCAGCAGCTTCACCGGGGGAGTATCCTACAATGAGCAGTTCTTC.